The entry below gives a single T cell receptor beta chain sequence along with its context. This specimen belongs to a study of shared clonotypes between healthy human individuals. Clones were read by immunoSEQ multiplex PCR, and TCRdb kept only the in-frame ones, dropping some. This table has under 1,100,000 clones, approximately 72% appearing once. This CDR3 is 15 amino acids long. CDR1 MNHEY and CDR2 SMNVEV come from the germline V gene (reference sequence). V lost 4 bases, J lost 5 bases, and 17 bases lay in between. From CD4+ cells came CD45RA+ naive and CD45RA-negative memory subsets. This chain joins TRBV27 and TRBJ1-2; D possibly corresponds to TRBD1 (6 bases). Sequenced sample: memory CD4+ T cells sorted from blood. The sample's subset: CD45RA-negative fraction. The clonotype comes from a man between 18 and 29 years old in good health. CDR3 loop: CASSSLTGLGYGYTF. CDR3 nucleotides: TGTGCCAGCAGTTCGCTGACAGGCCTTGGGTATGGCTACACCTTC.